Listed below are T cell receptor beta chains from one sample, sequenced in a study of T cell responses to AZD1222 COVID-19 vaccine. Using immunoSEQ multiplex PCR, the repertoire was profiled, and TCRdb retains in-frame clones only, with some absent. The sample has over 150,000 clones; around 88% are singletons. The source material was peripheral blood, sampled on day 0 of AZD1222 vaccination. These receptor sequences come from an adult in good health. Both conserved end residues are trimmed from each CDR3.

v_call	j_call	cdr3_aa
TRBV18	TRBJ1-2	ASSPRQGSNYGYT
TRBV6-2/TRBV6-3	TRBJ1-1	ASSKGRTEAF
TRBV27	TRBJ1-5	ASSLSGVAQPQH
TRBV27	TRBJ1-2	ASSTNRDANYGYT
TRBV30	TRBJ1-3	AWNSFSGNTIY
TRBV10-2	TRBJ1-4	ASSDRGTTNEKLF
TRBV3-1/TRBV3-2	TRBJ2-5	ASSQVGEPQQTQY
TRBV29-1	TRBJ2-7	SVEGAGGGEQY
TRBV7-2	TRBJ2-1	ASSLAGGGNEQF
TRBV19	TRBJ1-1	ASSRIGTEAF
TRBV5-1	TRBJ2-6	ASSLAPGPSGANVLT
TRBV5-1	TRBJ2-7	ASSLLGQQTYEQY
TRBV7-2	TRBJ2-3	ASSRYSSTDTQY
TRBV12-3/TRBV12-4	TRBJ2-1	ASSPDRANEQF